The source of this T cell receptor (beta chain) is a study of cytomegalovirus exposure and HLA in healthy donors. Overall study results and limits: Earlier findings revealed that most TCR beta V segments proved productive either about 90% or about 30% of the time.

13 Jbeta primers and 60 Vbeta primers were used for the PCR. Some clones are missing from TCRdb's copy, which holds only in-frame ones; the method was immunoSEQ multiplex PCR. The repertoire consists of 110,000 or so clones, with 73% occurring once and the leading ten covering 8.4%. The V and J ends lost 8 bases and 7 bases respectively, with 20 bases between them. CDR1 and CDR2 from the germline V gene are LNHDA and SQIVND (reference sequence). The CDR3 is 14 amino acids. This clone was picked up a small number of times. The antigen is undetermined. Material for sequencing was PBMCs. This TCR came from a man aged 40-49 years in good health and CMV-seronegative. This rearrangement joins TRBV19 to TRBJ1-1, with D unclear. The CDR3 here is CASARTGEKNEAFF. The CDR3 DNA reads TGTGCCAGTGCTAGGACCGGGGAAAAGAATGAAGCTTTCTTT.